The T cell receptor (beta chain) described here comes from a study of CD8+CD57+ T cells in acquired aplastic anemia. For the study at large: The mean DNA yield obtained from sorted CD4+ and CD8+ cells came to approximately 3.2 ug.

It was genomic DNA that served as the template for profiling TCR beta VDJ and CDR3. TCRdb recomputed calls from the reads with MiXCR, one row per CDR3 protein. The sample holds around 430,000 distinct CDR3 sequences; around 32% are singletons and the top ten take around 0.82%. General study points: Patients shared some 30 CD8+ CDR3 sequences with controls.

Worth noting for this clonotype: What it binds is unknown.

Patients who underwent sequencing had shown CD8+CD57+ cell expansion by flow cytometry. Germline-derived CDR1 and CDR2 are LNHDA and SQIVND (reference sequence). This CDR3 contains 12 residues. V was shortened by 7 bases and J by 1 base, with 7 bases between the two germline ends. This receptor was obtained from a human donor with aplastic anemia. Sequences were obtained from sorted CD4+, CD8+, or CD8+CD57+ T cells (not recorded which) from PBMCs. The chain combines TRBV19 with TRBJ1-1, with D possibly matching TRBD1 (5 bases). The CDR3 loop reads CASTGRNTEAFF. The CDR3 DNA follows: TGTGCCAGTACAGGGCGGAACACTGAAGCTTTCTTT.